This T cell receptor (beta chain) was found in a study of cytomegalovirus exposure and HLA in healthy donors. CDR3 length: 16 amino acids. The germline V gene encodes CDR1 SGHDT and CDR2 YYEEEE. Trimming removed 1 base from V and 0 bases from J, with 10 bases in between. This clone was observed a handful of times. The study ran its PCR with 60 Vbeta and 13 Jbeta primers. Profiling relied on immunoSEQ multiplex PCR, and the TCRdb table lists in-frame clones only, not all of them. The sample lists more than 85,000 clones, roughly two thirds occurring once. Sequenced sample: PBMCs. The clonotype originates from a man aged 40-55 years in good health and CMV-seronegative. The rearrangement joins TRBV5-6 to TRBJ1-4, with D perhaps TRBD1 (6 bases). The CDR3 DNA sequence: TGTGCCAGCAGCTTGTCCGCAGGGGCAACTAATGAAAAACTGTTTTTT. As protein: CASSLSAGATNEKLFF.